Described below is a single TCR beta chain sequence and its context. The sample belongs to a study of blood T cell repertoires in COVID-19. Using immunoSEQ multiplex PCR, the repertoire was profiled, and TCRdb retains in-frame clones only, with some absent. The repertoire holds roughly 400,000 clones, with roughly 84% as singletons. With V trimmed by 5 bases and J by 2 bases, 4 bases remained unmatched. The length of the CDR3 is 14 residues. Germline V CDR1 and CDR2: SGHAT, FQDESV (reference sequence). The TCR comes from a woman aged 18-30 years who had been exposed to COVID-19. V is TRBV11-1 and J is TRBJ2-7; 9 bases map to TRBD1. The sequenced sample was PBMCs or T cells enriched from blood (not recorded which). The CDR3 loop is CASSPGQGPYEQYF. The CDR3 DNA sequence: TGTGCCAGCAGCCCTGGACAGGGGCCCTACGAGCAGTACTTC.